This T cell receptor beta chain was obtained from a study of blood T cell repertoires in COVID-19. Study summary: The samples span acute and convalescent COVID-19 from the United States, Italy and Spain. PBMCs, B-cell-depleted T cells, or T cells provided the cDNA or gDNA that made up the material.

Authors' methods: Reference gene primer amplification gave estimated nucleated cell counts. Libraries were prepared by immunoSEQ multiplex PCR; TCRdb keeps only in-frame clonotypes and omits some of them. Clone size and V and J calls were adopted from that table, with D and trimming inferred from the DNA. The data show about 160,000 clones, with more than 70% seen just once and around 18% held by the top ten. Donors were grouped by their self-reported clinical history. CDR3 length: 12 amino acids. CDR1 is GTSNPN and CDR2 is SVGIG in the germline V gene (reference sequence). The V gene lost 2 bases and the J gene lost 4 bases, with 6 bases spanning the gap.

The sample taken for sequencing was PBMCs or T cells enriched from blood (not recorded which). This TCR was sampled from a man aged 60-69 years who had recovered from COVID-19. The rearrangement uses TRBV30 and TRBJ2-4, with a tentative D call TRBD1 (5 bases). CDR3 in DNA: TGTGCCTGGAGTCGACAGAAAAACATTCAGTACTTC. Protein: CAWSRQKNIQYF. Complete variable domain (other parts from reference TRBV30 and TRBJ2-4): SQTIHQWPATLVQPVGSPLSLECTVEGTSNPNLYWYRQAAGRGLQLLFYSVGIGQISSEVPQNLSASRPQDRQFILSSKKLLLSDSGFYLCAWSRQKNIQYFGAGTRLSVL.